This T cell receptor beta chain was documented in a study of CD4 T cells in relation to SARS-CoV-2 and coronaviruses. Background on the study: The restricting HLA molecule for shared crossreactive spike epitopes was mapped.

Germline V lookup: CDR1 LNHDA, CDR2 SQIVND (reference sequence). The CDR3 contains 18 residues. V lost 5 bases to trimming and J lost 3 bases; unmatched junction nucleotides: 16. Produced via immunoSEQ multiplex PCR; TCRdb's table is partial and in-frame only. The repertoire holds some 32,000 clones, roughly 76% seen once, with around 3.7% in the top ten. With regard to this clone: Its antigen is undetermined.

Sequences were obtained from memory CD4+ T cells from PBMCs, cultured in vitro. The rearrangement uses TRBV19 and TRBJ2-1; 7 positions agree with TRBD2. This TCR derives from an adult with COVID-19. CDR3 DNA: TGTGCCAGTAGTTCTCCTCCGGGGACTACTACGTACTACAATGAGCAGTTCTTC. This encodes CASSSPPGTTTYYNEQFF.